The next 21 T cell receptor beta chains were all read from a single sample in a study of OX40 agonist ivuxolimab in advanced cancers. Using immunoSEQ multiplex PCR, the repertoire was profiled, and TCRdb retains in-frame clones only, with some absent. The sample records approximately 82,000 clones, approximately 85% being singletons. The sample here was CD4+ or CD8+ T cells sorted from blood, taken in a trial of the OX40 agonist ivuxolimab. The receptors originated from an adult with an advanced solid tumor such as melanoma, head and neck, liver or kidney cancer.

The chain couples TRBV29-1 to TRBJ2-7; 7 positions match TRBD1. CDR1 and CDR2 (germline): SQVTM, ANQGSEA. The CDR3 runs to 13 residues. The ends lost 5 bases at V and 0 bases at J; junction bases unmatched: 4. CDR3 protein: CSVRRTGSYEQYF. The CDR3 coding sequence is TGCAGCGTTAGGCGGACAGGCTCCTACGAGCAGTACTTC.

The CDR3 nucleotides read TGCGCCAGCAGCCAAGAGGGGGCAAAGGGAGAGACCCAGTACTTC. This encodes CASSQEGAKGETQYF. The chain combines TRBV4-3 with TRBJ2-5, with D possibly TRBD1 on 6 matching bases. The V end lost 0 bases, the J end lost 4 bases, and 12 bases lay between the germline ends. This CDR3 is 15 amino acids long. Germline CDR1 and CDR2: LGHNA and YSLEER.

The CDR3 here is CASVAVGGDTQYF. The CDR3 nucleotides are TGTGCCAGTGTAGCGGTTGGGGGAGATACGCAGTATTTT. The gene calls are TRBV5-6 and TRBJ2-3, with a tentative D call TRBD2 (6 bases). The length of the CDR3 is 13 residues. V lost 8 bases to trimming and J lost 5 bases, with 15 bases between them. The V gene's germline CDR1 is SGHDT and CDR2 YYEEEE. Full variable domain (rest looked up from reference TRBV5-6 and TRBJ2-3): DAGVTQSPTHLIKTRGQQVTLRCSPKSGHDTVSWYQQALGQGPQFIFQYYEEEERQRGNFPDRFSGHQFPNYSSELNVNALLLGDSALYLCASVAVGGDTQYFGPGTRLTVL.

The chain uses TRBV6-6 and TRBJ1-2; 7 bases fit TRBD1. CDR3 length equals 13 residues. Germline CDR1 reads MNHNY; CDR2 reads SVGAGI (reference sequence). After removal of 5 bases from V and 8 bases from J, the junction contained 8 bases not matched to a gene. The chain's CDR3 is CASSNTGEYGYTF. DNA of the CDR3: TGTGCCAGCAGTAATACAGGGGAGTACGGCTACACCTTC.

The chain links TRBV6-1 to TRBJ2-6; 7 bases match TRBD1. Per germline, CDR1 MNHNS and CDR2 SASEGT. This CDR3 region has 18 residues. The ends lost 2 bases at V and 4 bases at J; junction bases unmatched: 11. The CDR3 DNA follows: TGTGCCAGCAGTGAATTCGGCAGGGGGTTGGCCGGGGCCAACGTCCTGACTTTC. Amino acid sequence: CASSEFGRGLAGANVLTF.

The chain couples TRBV5-1 to TRBJ2-7, with 9 nucleotides matching TRBD1. Germline loops: CDR1 SGHRS, CDR2 YFSETQ. The CDR3 consists of 15 residues. V shed 0 bases, J shed 3 bases, and the junction held 4 bases outside the gene matches. In DNA, the CDR3 is TGCGCCAGCAGCTTGGGGGGACAGGGAGGCTACGAGCAGTACTTC. It encodes CASSLGGQGGYEQYF.

The chain links TRBV10-1 to TRBJ1-6; D is unresolved. Trimming left V 11 bases short and J 0 bases short, with 20 bases between. The CDR3 is 17 amino acids. Germline V gene data show CDR1 as WNHNN and CDR2 as SYGVQD (reference sequence). CDR3 sequence reads: CAGGRGPLSSYNSPLHF. The CDR3 DNA follows: TGCGCCGGCGGACGGGGTCCACTTAGCTCCTATAATTCACCCCTCCACTTT.

This clone is a singleton in its sample. V gene TRBV2 combines with J gene TRBJ2-3; TRBD1 is a possible D gene (6 bases). The V gene lost 6 bases and the J gene lost 1 base, with 11 bases spanning the gap. The CDR3 runs to 14 residues. The germline CDR1 and CDR2 sequences are SNHLY and FYNNEI. CDR3 sequence (DNA): TGTGCCAGCAGAAACAGGGTTGGCACAGATACGCAGTATTTT. It encodes CASRNRVGTDTQYF.

This clone was picked up a small number of times. The chain recombines TRBV19 with TRBJ1-4; 8 nucleotides agree with TRBD1. The CDR3 is 15 residues long. With V trimmed by 5 bases and J by 7 bases, 9 bases remained unmatched. The germline V gene has CDR1 LNHDA and CDR2 SQIVND (reference sequence). CDR3 sequence (DNA): TGTGCCAGTAGTGACAGGGGATTGGAGGGTGAAAAACTGTTTTTT. This translates into CASSDRGLEGEKLFF.

The V gene is TRBV10-3, the J gene TRBJ2-3, with 8 bases that match TRBD1. CDR1 is ENHRY, CDR2 SYGVKD, per germline. This CDR3 region has 16 residues. J gave up 4 bases and V 0 bases, and 6 bases lay outside the gene matches. This CDR3 reads CAISESHRGLSDTQYF. The CDR3 coding sequence is TGTGCCATCAGTGAGTCGCACAGGGGGTTATCAGATACGCAGTATTTT.

The CDR3 spells CASSLAAGLNFITQETQYF. DNA for the CDR3: TGTGCCAGCAGCTTAGCAGCGGGACTAAACTTTATAACTCAAGAGACCCAGTACTTC. The chain has TRBV7-2 and TRBJ2-5; 7 bases fit TRBD2. Germline V gives CDR1 SGHTA, CDR2 FQGNSA. This CDR3 comprises 19 residues. With 0 bases clipped from V and 2 bases from J, the junction kept 15 bases outside the gene matches.

The gene calls are TRBV7-2 and TRBJ2-2; the D is unclear. Germline V lookup: CDR1 SGHTA, CDR2 FQGNSA. Trimming shortened V by 3 bases and J by 3 bases, and 8 bases separated the two germline ends. The CDR3 length is 14 residues. The CDR3 spells CASSLATYTGELFF. In DNA form, the CDR3 reads TGTGCCAGCAGCTTGGCAACTTACACCGGGGAGCTGTTTTTT.

The V and J genes are TRBV27 and TRBJ1-5; possibly TRBD1 for D (5 bases). The V and J ends lost 4 bases and 3 bases respectively, with 16 bases between them. The CDR3 covers 16 residues. The germline V gene encodes CDR1 MNHEY and CDR2 SMNVEV (reference sequence). CDR3 region: CASSSEGGTLNQPQHF. The CDR3 nucleotides read TGTGCCAGCAGTTCAGAAGGAGGGACTCTCAATCAGCCCCAGCATTTT.

The V call is TRBV6-5, the J call TRBJ1-4, with 7 nucleotides matching TRBD1. CDR1 and CDR2 (germline): MNHEY, SVGAGI. The CDR3 contains 13 residues. The trim removed 6 bases at V and 11 bases at J, leaving 9 bases unmatched. The CDR3 region has the DNA TGTGCCAGCAGAATCGACAGGGTCGGGAAACTGTTTTTT. Protein: CASRIDRVGKLFF.

The gene calls are TRBV5-1 and TRBJ2-2, with 9 positions matching TRBD2. Germline values: CDR1 SGHRS, CDR2 YFSETQ. This CDR3 spans 16 amino acids. V trimming: 0 bases; J trimming: 4 bases; junction bases outside the gene matches: 4. The CDR3 is CASSLVAGGPTGELFF. CDR3 sequence (DNA): TGCGCCAGCAGCTTGGTGGCGGGGGGGCCCACCGGGGAGCTGTTTTTT.

The CDR3 DNA reads TGTGCCAGCAGCTTAGGCCGATACAATGAGCAGTTCTTC. Amino acid sequence: CASSLGRYNEQFF. This chain uses TRBV7-3 with TRBJ2-1; no firm D call. V lost 2 bases and J 4 bases, leaving 6 bases between the germline ends. Germline CDR1 SGHTA, CDR2 FQGTGA. The CDR3 has 13 amino acids. Full variable domain (rest looked up from reference TRBV7-3 and TRBJ2-1): GAGVSQTPSNKVTEKGKYVELRCDPISGHTALYWYRQSLGQGPEFLIYFQGTGAADDSGLPNDRFFAVRPEGSVSTLKIQRTERGDSAVYLCASSLGRYNEQFFGPGTRLTVL.

V gene TRBV6-5 combines with J gene TRBJ1-2; 7 positions agree with TRBD1. The germline CDR1 and CDR2 sequences are MNHEY and SVGAGI. The CDR3 spans 14 residues. V lost 1 base, J lost 4 bases, and 3 bases stayed unmatched. CDR3 region: CASSYLTGFYGYTF. The CDR3 region has the DNA TGTGCCAGCAGTTACTTGACAGGGTTCTATGGCTACACCTTC.

CDR3 amino acids: CASSIDWDRNQPQHF. In DNA, the CDR3 is TGTGCCAGTAGTATAGATTGGGACAGAAATCAGCCCCAGCATTTT. The chain carries TRBV19 and TRBJ1-5; the match to TRBD1 covers 7 bases. The trim removed 0 bases at V and 4 bases at J, leaving 3 bases unmatched. CDR3 length equals 15 residues. Germline loops: CDR1 LNHDA, CDR2 SQIVND (reference sequence).

The V gene is TRBV27, the J gene TRBJ1-6; D not resolved. V shed 3 bases and J shed 4 bases, with 7 bases lying between them. The CDR3 runs to 14 residues. CDR1 is MNHEY and CDR2 is SMNVEV in the germline V gene (reference sequence). The CDR3 DNA sequence: TGTGCCAGCAGTTTGGAAACTTATAATTCACCCCTCCACTTT. It specifies CASSLETYNSPLHF.

The chain is built from TRBV28 and TRBJ2-3; TRBD2 agrees at 7 bases. CDR3 length: 15 amino acids. Trimming removed 3 bases from V and 2 bases from J; junction bases left unmatched: 5. Germline V gene sequence: CDR1 MDHEN, CDR2 SYDVKM. The CDR3 spells CASSFSSGPTDTQYF. For the CDR3, the DNA is TGTGCCAGCAGTTTCTCTAGCGGCCCCACAGATACGCAGTATTTT. The variable domain in full, completed from reference TRBV28 and TRBJ2-3, reads DVKVTQSSRYLVKRTGEKVFLECVQDMDHENMFWYRQDPGLGLRLIYFSYDVKMKEKGDIPEGYSVSREKKERFSLILESASTNQTSMYLCASSFSSGPTDTQYFGPGTRLTVL.

The count of this clone is one. This chain links TRBV9 with TRBJ2-7, with 11 bases aligning to TRBD1. The CDR3 length is 14 residues. The V gene's germline CDR1 is SGDLS and CDR2 YYNGEE. Trimming removed 4 bases from V and 4 bases from J; junction bases left unmatched: 4. The CDR3 here is CASSLGQGAYEQYF. Here the CDR3 DNA reads TGTGCCAGCAGCCTCGGACAGGGGGCGTACGAGCAGTACTTC.